The 7 T cell receptor beta chains reported below all come from one sample, sequenced in a study of T cell changes during pregnancy in multiple sclerosis. TCRdb's copy holds only in-frame clones and misses some; the assay was immunoSEQ multiplex PCR. Among about 68,000 clones listed, 92% were seen once. The sequencing here drew on peripheral blood, taken in the second trimester of pregnancy. These receptors came from a female donor in good health, enrolled as a control in a pregnancy study.

This clone has just a few counts. This chain connects TRBV30 to TRBJ1-1, with D uncertain. The V gene's germline CDR1 is GTSNPN and CDR2 SVGIG (reference sequence). V lost 3 bases to trimming and J lost 0 bases, with 8 bases between them. The CDR3 spans 13 residues. Written as DNA, the CDR3 is TGTGCCTGGAGAATACTTATGAACACTGAAGCTTTCTTT. Amino acids: CAWRILMNTEAFF.

The chain employs TRBV4-1 and TRBJ1-2, with D perhaps TRBD1 (6 bases). The CDR3 spans 14 residues. Germline-derived CDR1 and CDR2 are MGHRA and YSYEKL. V gave up 0 bases and J gave up 2 bases, with 7 bases separating them. For the CDR3, the DNA is TGCGCCAGCAGCCAAGAGACAGGAAACTATGGCTACACCTTC. This sequence encodes CASSQETGNYGYTF.

This sequence joins TRBV27 and TRBJ1-2; possibly TRBD1 for D (6 bases). CDR1 is MNHEY, CDR2 SMNVEV, per germline (reference sequence). The CDR3 is made up of 14 amino acids. V lost 4 bases and J 8 bases, leaving 17 bases between the germline ends. The CDR3 DNA reads as TGTGCCAGCAGTTATGAGGGGGTCCTGGGCGGCTACACCTTC. It translates to CASSYEGVLGGYTF.

The J gene is TRBJ2-1, the V gene TRBV4-3; TRBD2 might be the D (7 bases). This CDR3 is 16 amino acids long. V lost 0 bases to trimming and J lost 7 bases, with 16 bases between them. CDR1 is LGHNA, CDR2 YSLEER, per germline. The CDR3: CASSQDKGERGNEQFF. CDR3 DNA sequence: TGCGCCAGCAGCCAAGATAAGGGGGAGCGGGGAAATGAGCAGTTCTTC.

The rearrangement uses TRBV7-9 and TRBJ2-3; tentatively, D is TRBD1 (6 bases). The CDR3 totals 16 residues. Deletions cut 5 bases from V and 0 bases from J, with 15 bases between. CDR1 and CDR2 from the germline V gene are SEHNR and FQNEAQ (reference sequence). CDR3 DNA sequence: TGTGCCAGCAGCAACCGGGACATGACTAGCACAGATACGCAGTATTTT. Amino acids: CASSNRDMTSTDTQYF.

The V and J genes are TRBV5-1 and TRBJ2-3; a weak D match, TRBD1 (6 bases). Germline CDR1 and CDR2: SGHRS and YFSETQ. Trimming took 3 bases from V and 3 from J, leaving 11 bases between them. The CDR3 is 14 residues long. The CDR3 reads CASSSQGRTDTQYF. The CDR3 DNA is TGCGCCAGCAGCTCTCAGGGGCGGACAGATACGCAGTATTTT.

The chain links TRBV28 to TRBJ2-1, with 9 bases fitting TRBD1. CDR1 is MDHEN, CDR2 SYDVKM, per germline. This CDR3 comprises 15 residues. V gave up 6 bases and J gave up 2 bases; unmatched junction bases: 5. As DNA, the CDR3 is TGTGCCAGCAGACAGGGACAGGGCCCCTACAATGAGCAGTTCTTC. Protein: CASRQGQGPYNEQFF.